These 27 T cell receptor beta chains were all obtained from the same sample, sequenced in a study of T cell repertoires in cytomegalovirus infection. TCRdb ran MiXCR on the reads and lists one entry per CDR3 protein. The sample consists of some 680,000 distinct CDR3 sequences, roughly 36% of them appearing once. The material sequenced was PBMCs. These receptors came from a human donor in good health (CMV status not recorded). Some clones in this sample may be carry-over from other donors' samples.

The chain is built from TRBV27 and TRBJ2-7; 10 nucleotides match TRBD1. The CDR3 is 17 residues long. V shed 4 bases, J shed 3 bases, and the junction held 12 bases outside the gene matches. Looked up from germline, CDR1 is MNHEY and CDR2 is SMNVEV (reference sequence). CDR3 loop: CASSSLMTGGAIYEQYF. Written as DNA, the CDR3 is TGTGCCAGCAGTTCCCTGATGACAGGGGGCGCAATCTACGAGCAGTACTTC.

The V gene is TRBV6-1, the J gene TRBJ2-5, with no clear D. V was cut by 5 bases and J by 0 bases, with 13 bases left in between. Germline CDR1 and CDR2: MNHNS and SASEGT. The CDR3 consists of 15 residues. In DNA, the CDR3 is TGTGCCAGCAGTTACCTGGCGTGGGACCAAGAGACCCAGTACTTC. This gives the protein CASSYLAWDQETQYF.

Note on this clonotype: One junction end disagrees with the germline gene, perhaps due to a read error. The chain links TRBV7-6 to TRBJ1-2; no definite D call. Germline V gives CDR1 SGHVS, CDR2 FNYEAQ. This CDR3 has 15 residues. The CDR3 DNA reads TGTGCCAGCAGCTCCCCGGCAGGAGCTAACTATGGCTCCACCTTC. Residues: CASSSPAGANYGSTF.

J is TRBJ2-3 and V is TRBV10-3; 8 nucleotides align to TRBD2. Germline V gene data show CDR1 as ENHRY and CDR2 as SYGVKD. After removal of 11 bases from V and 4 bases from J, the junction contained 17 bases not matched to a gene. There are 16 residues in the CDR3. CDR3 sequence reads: CASRGGSGSGADTQYF. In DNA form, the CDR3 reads TGTGCCTCCAGAGGCGGAAGCGGGAGTGGCGCAGATACGCAGTATTTT.

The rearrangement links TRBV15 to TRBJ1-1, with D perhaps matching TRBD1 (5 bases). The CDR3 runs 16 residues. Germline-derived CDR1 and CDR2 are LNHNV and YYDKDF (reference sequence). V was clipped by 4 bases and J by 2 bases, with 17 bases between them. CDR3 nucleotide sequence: TGTGCCACCAGCAAAATCGCGGGACTCCTAAACACTGAAGCTTTCTTT. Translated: CATSKIAGLLNTEAFF.

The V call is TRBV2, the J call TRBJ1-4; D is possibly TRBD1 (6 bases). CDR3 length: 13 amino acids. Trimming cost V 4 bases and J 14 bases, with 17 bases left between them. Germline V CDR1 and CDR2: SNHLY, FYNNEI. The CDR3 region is CASSARGGGRLFF. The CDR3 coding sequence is TGTGCCAGCAGTGCCCGAGGGGGGGGCCGTCTGTTTTTT.

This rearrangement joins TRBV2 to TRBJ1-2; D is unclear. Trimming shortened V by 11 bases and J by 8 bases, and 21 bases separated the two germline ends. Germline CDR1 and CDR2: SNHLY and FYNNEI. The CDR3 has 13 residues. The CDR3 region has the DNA TGTGCCGACGTGACTCAGCGCACTGGGGGCTACACCTTC. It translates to CADVTQRTGGYTF.

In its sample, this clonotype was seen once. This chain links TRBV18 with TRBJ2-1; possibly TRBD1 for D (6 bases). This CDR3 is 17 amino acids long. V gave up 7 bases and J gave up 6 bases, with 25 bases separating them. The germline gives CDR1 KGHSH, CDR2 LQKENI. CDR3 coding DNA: TGTGCCAGCTTCGCGGTCCAGGGCAGGGGATTAGGCAATGAGCAGTTCTTC. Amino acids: CASFAVQGRGLGNEQFF.

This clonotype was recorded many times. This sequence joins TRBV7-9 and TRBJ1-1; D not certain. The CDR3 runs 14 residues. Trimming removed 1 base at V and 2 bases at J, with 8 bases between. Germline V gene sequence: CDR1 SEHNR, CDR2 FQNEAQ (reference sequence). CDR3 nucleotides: TGTGCCAGCAGCTTAGACCAGAGAAACACTGAAGCTTTCTTT. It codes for CASSLDQRNTEAFF.

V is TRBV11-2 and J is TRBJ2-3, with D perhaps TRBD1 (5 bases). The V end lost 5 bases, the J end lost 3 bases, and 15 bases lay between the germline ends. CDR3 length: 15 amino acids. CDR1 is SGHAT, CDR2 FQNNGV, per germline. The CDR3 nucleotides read TGTGCCAGCAGCCGAAAAGGGGTCGGGACAGATACGCAGTATTTT. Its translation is CASSRKGVGTDTQYF.

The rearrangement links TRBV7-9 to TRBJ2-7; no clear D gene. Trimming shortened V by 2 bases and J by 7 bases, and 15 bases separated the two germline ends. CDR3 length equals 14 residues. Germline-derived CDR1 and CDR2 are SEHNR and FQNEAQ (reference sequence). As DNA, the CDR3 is TGTGCCAGCAGCTTAAACATCGTGAGACCAGAGCAGTACTTC. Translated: CASSLNIVRPEQYF.

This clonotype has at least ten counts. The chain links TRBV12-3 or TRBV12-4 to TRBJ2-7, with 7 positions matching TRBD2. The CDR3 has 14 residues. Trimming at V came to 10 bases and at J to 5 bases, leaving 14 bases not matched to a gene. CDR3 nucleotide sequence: TGTGCCACCCGACGAGCGGGAAAGGCTCACGAGCAGTACTTC. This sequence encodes CATRRAGKAHEQYF.

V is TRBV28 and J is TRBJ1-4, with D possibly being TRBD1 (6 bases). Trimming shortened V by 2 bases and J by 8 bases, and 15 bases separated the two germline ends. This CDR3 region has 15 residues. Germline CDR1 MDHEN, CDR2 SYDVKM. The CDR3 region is CASSLMGGREEKLFF. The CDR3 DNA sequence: TGTGCCAGCAGTTTAATGGGGGGGCGGGAGGAAAAACTGTTTTTT.

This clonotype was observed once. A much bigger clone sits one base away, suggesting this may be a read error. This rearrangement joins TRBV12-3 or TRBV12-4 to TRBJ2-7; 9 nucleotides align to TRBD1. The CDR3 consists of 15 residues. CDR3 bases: TGTGCCAGCAGCGAGAGGGACAGGGTTCCCTACGAGCAGTCCTTC. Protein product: CASSERDRVPYEQSF.

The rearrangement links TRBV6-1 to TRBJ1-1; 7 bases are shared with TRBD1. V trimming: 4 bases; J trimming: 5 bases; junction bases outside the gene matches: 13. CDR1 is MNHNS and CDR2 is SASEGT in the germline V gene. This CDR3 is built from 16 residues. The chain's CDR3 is CASSARMGQILTEAFF. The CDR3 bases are TGTGCCAGCAGTGCTCGGATGGGACAGATTTTGACTGAAGCTTTCTTT.

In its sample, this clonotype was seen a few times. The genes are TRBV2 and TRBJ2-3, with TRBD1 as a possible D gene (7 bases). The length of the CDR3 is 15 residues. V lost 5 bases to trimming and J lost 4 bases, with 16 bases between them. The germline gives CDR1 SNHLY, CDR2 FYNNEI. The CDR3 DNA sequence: TGTGCCAGCAGTAAGGGGGGCGGGACAGCAGATACGCAGTATTTT. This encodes CASSKGGGTADTQYF.

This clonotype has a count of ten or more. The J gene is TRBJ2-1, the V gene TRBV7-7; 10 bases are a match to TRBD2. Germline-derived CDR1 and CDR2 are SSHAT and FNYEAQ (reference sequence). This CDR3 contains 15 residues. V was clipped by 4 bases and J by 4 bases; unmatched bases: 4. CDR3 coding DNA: TGTGCCAGCAGCTCGGGACTAGCGCAATACAATGAGCAGTTCTTC. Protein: CASSSGLAQYNEQFF.

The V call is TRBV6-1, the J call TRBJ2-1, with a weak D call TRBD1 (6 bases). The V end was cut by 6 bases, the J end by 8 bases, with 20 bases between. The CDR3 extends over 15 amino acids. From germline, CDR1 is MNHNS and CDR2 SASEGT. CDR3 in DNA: TGTGCCAGCAGGGTACAGGGATTTTGGGACGATGAGCAGTTCTTC. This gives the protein CASRVQGFWDDEQFF.

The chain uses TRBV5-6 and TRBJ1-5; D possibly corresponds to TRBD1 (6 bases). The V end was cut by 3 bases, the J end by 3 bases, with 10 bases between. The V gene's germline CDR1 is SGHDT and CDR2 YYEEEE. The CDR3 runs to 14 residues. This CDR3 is CASSSGQHNQPQHF. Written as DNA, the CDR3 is TGTGCCAGCAGCTCCGGACAGCACAATCAGCCCCAGCATTTT.

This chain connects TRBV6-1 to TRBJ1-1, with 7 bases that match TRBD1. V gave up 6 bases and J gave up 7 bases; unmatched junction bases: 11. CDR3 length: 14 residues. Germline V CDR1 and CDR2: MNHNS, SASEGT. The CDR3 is CASRKIDRVLEAFF. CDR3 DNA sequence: TGTGCCAGCAGGAAAATAGACAGGGTGCTTGAAGCTTTCTTT.

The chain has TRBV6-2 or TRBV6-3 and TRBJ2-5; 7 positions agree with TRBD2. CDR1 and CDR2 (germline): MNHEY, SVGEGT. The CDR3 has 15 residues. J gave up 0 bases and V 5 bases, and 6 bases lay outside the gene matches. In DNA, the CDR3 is TGTGCCAGCAGTCGGGACTACTTGTACCAAGAGACCCAGTACTTC. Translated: CASSRDYLYQETQYF.

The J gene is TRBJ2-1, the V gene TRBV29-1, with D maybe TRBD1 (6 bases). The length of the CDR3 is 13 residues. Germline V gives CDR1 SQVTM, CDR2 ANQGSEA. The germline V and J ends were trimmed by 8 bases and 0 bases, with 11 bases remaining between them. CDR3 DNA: TGCAGCTCCCGGACAGTCTCCTACAATGAGCAGTTCTTC. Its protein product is CSSRTVSYNEQFF.

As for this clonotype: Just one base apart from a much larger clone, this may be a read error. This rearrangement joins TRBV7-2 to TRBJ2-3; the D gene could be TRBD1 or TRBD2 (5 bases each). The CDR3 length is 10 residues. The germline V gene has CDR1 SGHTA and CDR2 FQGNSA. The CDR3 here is CASGGDMQYF. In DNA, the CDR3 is TGTGCCAGCGGGGGAGATATGCAGTATTTT.

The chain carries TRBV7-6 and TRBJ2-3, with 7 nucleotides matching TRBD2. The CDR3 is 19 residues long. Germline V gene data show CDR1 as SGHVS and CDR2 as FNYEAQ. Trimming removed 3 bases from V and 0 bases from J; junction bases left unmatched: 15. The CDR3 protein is CASSFSPSGKGISTDTQYF. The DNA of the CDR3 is TGTGCCAGCAGCTTTTCGCCGAGCGGGAAAGGGATAAGCACAGATACGCAGTATTTT.

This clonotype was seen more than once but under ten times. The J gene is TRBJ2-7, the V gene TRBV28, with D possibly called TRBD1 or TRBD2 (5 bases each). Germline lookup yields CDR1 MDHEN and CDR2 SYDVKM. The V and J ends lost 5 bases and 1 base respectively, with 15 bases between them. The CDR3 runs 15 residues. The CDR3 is CASSLRASSSYEQYF. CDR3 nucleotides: TGTGCCAGCAGTCTCAGGGCTAGCTCGTCCTACGAGCAGTACTTC.

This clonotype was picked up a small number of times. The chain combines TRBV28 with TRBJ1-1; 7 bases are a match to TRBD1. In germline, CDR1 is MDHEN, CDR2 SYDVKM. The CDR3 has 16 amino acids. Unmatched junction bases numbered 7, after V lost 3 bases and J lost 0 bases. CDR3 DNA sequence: TGTGCCAGCAGTTTCCACCCCGGGACAGTGAACACTGAAGCTTTCTTT. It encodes CASSFHPGTVNTEAFF.

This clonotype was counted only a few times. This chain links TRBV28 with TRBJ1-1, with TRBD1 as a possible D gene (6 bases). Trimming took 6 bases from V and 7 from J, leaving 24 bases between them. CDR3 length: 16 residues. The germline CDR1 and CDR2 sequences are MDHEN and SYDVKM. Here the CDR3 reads CASSPIWLTGRLEAFF. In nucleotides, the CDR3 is TGTGCCAGCAGCCCCATTTGGCTGACAGGCCGACTTGAAGCTTTCTTT.